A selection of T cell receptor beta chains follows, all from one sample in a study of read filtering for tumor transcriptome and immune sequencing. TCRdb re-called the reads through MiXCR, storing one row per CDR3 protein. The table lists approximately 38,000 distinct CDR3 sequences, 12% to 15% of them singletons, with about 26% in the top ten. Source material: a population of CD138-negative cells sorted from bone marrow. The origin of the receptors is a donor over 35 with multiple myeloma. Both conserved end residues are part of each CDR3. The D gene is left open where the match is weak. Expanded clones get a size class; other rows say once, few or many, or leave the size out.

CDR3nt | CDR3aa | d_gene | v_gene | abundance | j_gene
TGTGCCAGCAGCCACACAGATACGCAGTATTTT | CASSHTDTQYF | - | TRBV3-1 | many | TRBJ2-3
TGTGCCAGCAGTACAAGGGACAGCCCTACTGAAGCTTTCTTT | CASSTRDSPTEAFF | TRBD1 | TRBV12-3/TRBV12-4 | many | TRBJ1-1
TGCAGTGCTAGCCCCGGGACCCTACTTACTGAAGCTTTCTTT | CSASPGTLLTEAFF | - | TRBV20-1 | many | TRBJ1-1
TGTGCCAGCAGCGAGTGGGGGAAGAACACCGGGGAGCTGTTTTTT | CASSEWGKNTGELFF | - | TRBV11-2 | many | TRBJ2-2
TGTGCCTCCCAGGACGGGCCTCCCTACGAGCAGTACTTC | CASQDGPPYEQYF | - | TRBV30 | many | TRBJ2-7
TGTGCCAGTAGTATGGTGGACGCTAGCGGGAGGGGGAAGCAGTTCTTC | CASSMVDASGRGKQFF | TRBD2 | TRBV19 | many | TRBJ2-1
TGCGCCAGCAGTGAGGTGAACACTGAAGCTATCTTT | CASSEVNTEAIF | - | TRBV10-2 | - | TRBJ1-1
TGTGCCAGCTCACCGCAGCTTGAGCAGTTCTTC | CASSPQLEQFF | - | TRBV18 | - | TRBJ2-1
TGTGCCAGCAGTGAAGCCTGGTCCGACAATCAGCCCCAGCATTTT | CASSEAWSDNQPQHF | - | TRBV2 | few | TRBJ1-5
TGTGCCACCAGCAGGGCGACAGGTACCCGGGAGACCCAGTACTTC | CATSRATGTRETQYF | - | TRBV15 | many | TRBJ2-5
TGCGCCAGCAGCTTCTTACAGGGAGACACTGAAGCTTTCTTT | CASSFLQGDTEAFF | - | TRBV4-1 | many | TRBJ1-1
TGTGCCATCAGTGAGGGCAGGGGGAATCAGCCCCAGCATTTT | CAISEGRGNQPQHF | TRBD1 | TRBV10-3 | many | TRBJ1-5
TGCGCCAGCATACCGGACAGGGCCAGCACAGATACGCAGTATTTT | CASIPDRASTDTQYF | TRBD1 | TRBV5-1 | many | TRBJ2-3
TGTGCCAGCAGCCCACAGGGACAGGCGAACACCGGGGAGCTGTTTTTT | CASSPQGQANTGELFF | TRBD1 | TRBV5-4 | many | TRBJ2-2
TGCAGCGTTGAGAAAGCCGGGGTCGACGCTTTCTTT | CSVEKAGVDAFF | - | TRBV29-1 | many | TRBJ1-1
TGCAGCGTTGAATCGGTGGCTAACTATGGCTACACCTTC | CSVESVANYGYTF | - | TRBV29-1 | few | TRBJ1-2
TGTGCCACCAGCAGAGGGGGGACTAGCGGGACGGGTTACAATGAGCAGTTCTTC | CATSRGGTSGTGYNEQFF | TRBD2 | TRBV15 | many | TRBJ2-1
TGCAGTGCTAGATCGGCGGGGGCGAACACCGGGGAGCTGTTTTTT | CSARSAGANTGELFF | TRBD2 | TRBV20-1 | many | TRBJ2-2
TGTGCCACCGCCGGGGCGGGGACTGGGGCCAACGTCCTGACTTTC | CATAGAGTGANVLTF | - | TRBV24-1 | many | TRBJ2-6
TGCGCCAGCAGCTTGGGACTAGCGGGGGAGCAGTACTTC | CASSLGLAGEQYF | TRBD2 | TRBV5-1 | many | TRBJ2-7
TGTGCCAGCAGTTTAATCAATCCCTACGAGCAGTACTTC | CASSLINPYEQYF | - | TRBV28 | many | TRBJ2-7
TGCAGTGCTAGCAACTTTGGGACAGGGGACTCCTACGAGCAGTACTTC | CSASNFGTGDSYEQYF | TRBD1 | TRBV20-1 | many | TRBJ2-7
TGTGCCAGCAGCTCAACCTCGACAGACTACAATGAGCAGTTCTTC | CASSSTSTDYNEQFF | - | TRBV7-8 | many | TRBJ2-1
TGTGCCAGCAGGCCGACAGGGAGAGCCTACGAGCAGTACTTC | CASRPTGRAYEQYF | TRBD1 | TRBV6-2/TRBV6-3 | - | TRBJ2-7
TGTGCCAGCAGTTTCTTTCGCACAGGGGGCACTGAAGCTTTCTTT | CASSFFRTGGTEAFF | TRBD1 | TRBV28 | many | TRBJ1-1
TGTGCCAGCAGCGCCTCGGGACAGATCTCCTACGAGCAGTACTTC | CASSASGQISYEQYF | TRBD1 | TRBV7-2 | many | TRBJ2-7
TGCAGTGCCCCGACCGGACTAGCGGGGTACAATGAGCAGTTCTTC | CSAPTGLAGYNEQFF | TRBD2 | TRBV20-1 | many | TRBJ2-1
TGTGCCAGCACCCCCAGCGGGAGCTCCTACAATGAGCAGTTCTTC | CASTPSGSSYNEQFF | TRBD2 | TRBV7-2 | many | TRBJ2-1
TGTGCCAGCAGCTTAGGGACCGCGGCGGGGTATGCTGGCCTCTACGAGCAGTACTTC | CASSLGTAAGYAGLYEQYF | - | TRBV7-9 | many | TRBJ2-7
TGTGCCAGCAGTTACCGTCCTATTTCAATAGAGGACGAGCAGTTCTTC | CASSYRPISIEDEQFF | - | TRBV6-5 | many | TRBJ2-1
TGCAGCGTTGACGCGGGACAGGGGTCCGGCTACACCTTC | CSVDAGQGSGYTF | TRBD1 | TRBV29-1 | many | TRBJ1-2
TGTGCCGGCAGTTACTACGGGGGTGCCAAAAACATTCAGTACTTC | CAGSYYGGAKNIQYF | - | TRBV6-2/TRBV6-3 | - | TRBJ2-4
TGTGCCAGCAGCCAAGATGTAACAGGGGTCTACGAGCAGTACTTC | CASSQDVTGVYEQYF | TRBD1 | TRBV4-2 | medium-sized | TRBJ2-7
TGTGCCAGCAGTGGCGGACAGGGCTACAATCAGCCCCAGCATTTT | CASSGGQGYNQPQHF | TRBD1 | TRBV6-1 | many | TRBJ1-5
TGTGCCACCAAACTCGGACAGGACAATCAGCCCCAGCATTTT | CATKLGQDNQPQHF | TRBD1 | TRBV10-2 | - | TRBJ1-5
TGTGCCAGCAGCTTAGCGACGGGGTACACTGAAGCTTTCTTT | CASSLATGYTEAFF | - | TRBV7-8 | many | TRBJ1-1
TGCGCCAGCAGTCATATACCCGGACAGGGTGAAAGTGGGGCCAACGTCCTGACTTTC | CASSHIPGQGESGANVLTF | TRBD1 | TRBV5-1 | many | TRBJ2-6
TGTGCCTGGAGACTTACGACGGACACCGGGGAGCTGTTTTTT | CAWRLTTDTGELFF | - | TRBV30 | - | TRBJ2-2
TGTGCCAGCAGCTCATCCAGAGATACGCAGTATTTT | CASSSSRDTQYF | - | TRBV7-9 | - | TRBJ2-3
TGTGCCAGTAGCCGCATAGCGGGAAGTTCCTACAATGAGCAGTTCTTC | CASSRIAGSSYNEQFF | TRBD2 | TRBV19 | many | TRBJ2-1